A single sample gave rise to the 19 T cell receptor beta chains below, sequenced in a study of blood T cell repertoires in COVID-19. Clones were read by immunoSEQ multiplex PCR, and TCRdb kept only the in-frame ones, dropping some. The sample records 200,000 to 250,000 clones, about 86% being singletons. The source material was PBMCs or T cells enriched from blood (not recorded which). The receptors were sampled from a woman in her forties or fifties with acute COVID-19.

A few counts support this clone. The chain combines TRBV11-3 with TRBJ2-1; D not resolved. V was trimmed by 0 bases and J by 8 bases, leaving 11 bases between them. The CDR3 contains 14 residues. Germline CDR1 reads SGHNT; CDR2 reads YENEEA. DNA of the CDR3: TGTGCCAGCAGCTTAGATCTAAACCGCGATGAGCAGTTCTTC. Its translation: CASSLDLNRDEQFF.

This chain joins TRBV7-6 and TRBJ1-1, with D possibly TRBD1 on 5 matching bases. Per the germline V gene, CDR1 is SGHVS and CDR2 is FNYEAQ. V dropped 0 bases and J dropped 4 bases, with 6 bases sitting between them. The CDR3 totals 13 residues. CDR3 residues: CASSLADSTEAFF. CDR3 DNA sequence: TGTGCCAGCAGCTTAGCAGACAGCACTGAAGCTTTCTTT.

The CDR3 DNA follows: TGTGCCAGCAGCTTGGTGGGGGGCTCCTACAATGAGCAGTTCTTC. Its translation is CASSLVGGSYNEQFF. The rearrangement joins TRBV5-4 to TRBJ2-1; possibly TRBD2 for D (6 bases). This CDR3 has 15 residues. V lost 0 bases, J lost 0 bases, and 7 bases lay in between. The germline V gene encodes CDR1 SGHNT and CDR2 YYREEE (reference sequence).

The chain's CDR3 is CATPPMGQVSYEQYF. Written as DNA, the CDR3 is TGTGCCACCCCGCCTATGGGACAGGTTTCCTACGAGCAGTACTTC. This chain connects TRBV24-1 to TRBJ2-7; 8 bases match TRBD1. CDR3 size: 15 residues. Germline V gives CDR1 KGHDR, CDR2 SFDVKD. The V and J ends lost 9 bases and 1 base, in that order; junction bases with no gene match: 10.

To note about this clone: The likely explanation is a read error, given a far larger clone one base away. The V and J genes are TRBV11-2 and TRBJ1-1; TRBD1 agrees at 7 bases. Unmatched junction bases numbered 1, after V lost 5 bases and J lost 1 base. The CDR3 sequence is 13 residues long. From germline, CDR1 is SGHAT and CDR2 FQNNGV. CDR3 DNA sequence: TGTGCCAGCAGCCGACAGGGGAACACTGAAGCTTTCTTT. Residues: CASSRQGNTEAFF.

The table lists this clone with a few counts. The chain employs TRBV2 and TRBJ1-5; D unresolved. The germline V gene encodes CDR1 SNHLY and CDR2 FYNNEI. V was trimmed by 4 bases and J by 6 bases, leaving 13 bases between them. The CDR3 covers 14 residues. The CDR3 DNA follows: TGTGCCAGCAGTGGAATGGAGGGCGGTCAGCCCCAGCATTTT. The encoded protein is CASSGMEGGQPQHF.

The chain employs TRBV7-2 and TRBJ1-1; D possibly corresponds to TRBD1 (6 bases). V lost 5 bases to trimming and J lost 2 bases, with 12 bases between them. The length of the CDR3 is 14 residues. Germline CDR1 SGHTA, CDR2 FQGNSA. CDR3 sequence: CASSVYRDNTEAFF. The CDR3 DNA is TGTGCCAGCAGCGTCTACAGGGACAACACTGAAGCTTTCTTT.

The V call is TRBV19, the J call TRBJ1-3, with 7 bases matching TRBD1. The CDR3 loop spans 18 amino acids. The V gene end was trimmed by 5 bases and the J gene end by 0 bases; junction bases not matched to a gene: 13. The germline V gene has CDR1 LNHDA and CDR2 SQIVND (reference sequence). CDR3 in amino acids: CASSLRPRGSGSGNTIYF. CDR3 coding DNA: TGTGCCAGTAGTTTAAGACCCAGGGGGTCCGGCTCTGGAAACACCATATATTTT.

The CDR3 DNA reads TGTGCCAGCAGTTACTTGGCGGGGGAGACCTACGAGCAGTACTTC. Translation: CASSYLAGETYEQYF. V usage is TRBV6-5 and J usage is TRBJ2-7; TRBD2 matches at 7 bases. Germline trimming cut 1 base from V and 2 bases from J; bases unmatched to any gene: 5. CDR1 is MNHEY, CDR2 SVGAGI, per germline. This CDR3 comprises 15 residues.

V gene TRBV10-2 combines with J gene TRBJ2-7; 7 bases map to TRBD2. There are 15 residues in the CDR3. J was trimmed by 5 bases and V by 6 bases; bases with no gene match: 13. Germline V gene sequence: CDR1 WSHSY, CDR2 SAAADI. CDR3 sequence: CASSSPEGGPNEQYF. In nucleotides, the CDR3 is TGCGCCAGCAGCTCACCGGAGGGAGGGCCGAACGAGCAGTACTTC.

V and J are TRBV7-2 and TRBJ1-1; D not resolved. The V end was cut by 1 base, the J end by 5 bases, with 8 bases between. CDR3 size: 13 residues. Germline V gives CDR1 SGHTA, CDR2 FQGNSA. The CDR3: CASSLDGLTEAFF. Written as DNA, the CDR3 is TGTGCCAGCAGCTTAGACGGGTTAACTGAAGCTTTCTTT.

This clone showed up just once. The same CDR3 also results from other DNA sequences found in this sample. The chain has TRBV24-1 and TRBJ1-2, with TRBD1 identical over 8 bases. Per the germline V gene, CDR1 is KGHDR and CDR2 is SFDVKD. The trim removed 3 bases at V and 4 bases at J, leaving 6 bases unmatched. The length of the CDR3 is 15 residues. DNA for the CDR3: TGTGCCACCAGTGATCCCGGACAGGGAGGCTATGGCTACACCTTC. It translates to CATSDPGQGGYGYTF.

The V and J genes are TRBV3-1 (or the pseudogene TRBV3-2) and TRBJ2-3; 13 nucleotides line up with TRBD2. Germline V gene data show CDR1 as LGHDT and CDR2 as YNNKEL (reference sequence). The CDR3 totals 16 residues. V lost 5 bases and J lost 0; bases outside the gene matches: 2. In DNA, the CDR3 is TGTGCCAGCAGCTCACTAGCGGGGGGGAGCACAGATACGCAGTATTTT. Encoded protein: CASSSLAGGSTDTQYF.

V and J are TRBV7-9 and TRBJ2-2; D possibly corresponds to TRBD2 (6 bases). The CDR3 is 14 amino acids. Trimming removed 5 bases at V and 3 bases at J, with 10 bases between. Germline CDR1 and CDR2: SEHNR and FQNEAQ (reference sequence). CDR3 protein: CASSPGLYTGELFF. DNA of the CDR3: TGTGCCAGCAGCCCGGGACTCTACACCGGGGAGCTGTTTTTT.

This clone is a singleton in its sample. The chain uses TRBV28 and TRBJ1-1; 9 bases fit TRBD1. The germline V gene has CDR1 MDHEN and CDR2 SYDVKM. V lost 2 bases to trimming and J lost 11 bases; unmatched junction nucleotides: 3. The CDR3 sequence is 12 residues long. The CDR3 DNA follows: TGTGCCAGCAGTTTACCACAGGGGGCTGCTTTCTTT. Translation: CASSLPQGAAFF.

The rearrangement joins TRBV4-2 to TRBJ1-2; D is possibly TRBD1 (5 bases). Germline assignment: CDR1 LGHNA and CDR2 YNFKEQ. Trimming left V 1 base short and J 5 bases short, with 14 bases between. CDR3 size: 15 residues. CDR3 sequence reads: CASSQGASTDYGYTF. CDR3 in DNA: TGTGCCAGCAGCCAAGGAGCCTCGACAGATTATGGCTACACCTTC.

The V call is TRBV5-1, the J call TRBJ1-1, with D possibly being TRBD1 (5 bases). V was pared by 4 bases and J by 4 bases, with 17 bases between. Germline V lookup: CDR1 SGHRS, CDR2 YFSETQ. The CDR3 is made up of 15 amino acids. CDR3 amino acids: CASSPGPGVGTEAFF. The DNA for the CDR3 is TGCGCCAGCAGCCCGGGCCCGGGGGTGGGCACTGAAGCTTTCTTT.

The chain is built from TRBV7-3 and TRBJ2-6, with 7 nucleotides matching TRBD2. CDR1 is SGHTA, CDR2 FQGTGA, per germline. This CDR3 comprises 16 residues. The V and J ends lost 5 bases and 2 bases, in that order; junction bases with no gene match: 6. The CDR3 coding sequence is TGTGCCAGCAGCCCACAAGCGGGGACTGGGGCCAACGTCCTGACTTTC. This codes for CASSPQAGTGANVLTF. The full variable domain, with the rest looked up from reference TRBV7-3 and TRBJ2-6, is GAGVSQTPSNKVTEKGKYVELRCDPISGHTALYWYRQSLGQGPEFLIYFQGTGAADDSGLPNDRFFAVRPEGSVSTLKIQRTERGDSAVYLCASSPQAGTGANVLTFGAGSRLTVL.

The CDR3 nucleotides read TGTGCCAGCAGCTTAGATCAGGTGGCTTCCGGGGAGCTGTTTTTT. This codes for CASSLDQVASGELFF. V usage is TRBV11-2 and J usage is TRBJ2-2; D is undetermined. Trimming took 0 bases from V and 6 from J, leaving 11 bases between them. Per germline, CDR1 SGHAT and CDR2 FQNNGV. This CDR3 contains 15 residues.